These T cell receptor beta chains were read from a single sample in a study of OX40 agonist ivuxolimab in advanced cancers. The data were produced by immunoSEQ multiplex PCR, yet TCRdb's version contains in-frame clones alone and is incomplete. The data hold tens of thousands of clones, with around nine tenths observed a single time. This sample comprised CD4+ or CD8+ T cells sorted from blood, obtained in a trial of the OX40 agonist ivuxolimab. Source of these receptors: an adult with an advanced solid tumor such as melanoma, head and neck, liver or kidney cancer. CDR3s include the opening cysteine and the closing phenylalanine or tryptophan. The order of the fields is V gene, D gene, clone size, J gene, CDR3 DNA, CDR3 protein. A D gene is named only where the DNA matches it firmly. Not all rows give a size; the values are once, few, many and, for expanded clones, a class.

TRBV30,.,.,TRBJ1-2,TGTGCCTGCCCTCGGTCGGGGTGGGGCTACACCTTC,CACPRSGWGYTF
TRBV5-4,.,.,TRBJ1-2,TGTGCCAGCAGCTTGATGCGGGACACTATCCACTATGGCTACACCTTC,CASSLMRDTIHYGYTF
TRBV6-5,TRBD2,.,TRBJ2-1,TGTGCCAGCAGGAAACTAGCGGGAGCCTACAATGAGCAGTTCTTC,CASRKLAGAYNEQFF
TRBV12-2,.,.,TRBJ2-7,TGTGCAAGTCGCTTTTATTTGGGCGGGAGGCTTCCCTACGAGCAGTACTTC,CASRFYLGGRLPYEQYF
TRBV11-3,.,.,TRBJ2-1,TGTGCCAGCAGCTTTTGGATCGGGAATGAGCAGTTCTTC,CASSFWIGNEQFF
TRBV5-6,.,.,TRBJ1-3,TGTGCCAGCAGCTTAGGACGCAACTCTGGAAACACCATATATTTT,CASSLGRNSGNTIYF
TRBV21-1,.,.,TRBJ1-5,TGTGCCAGCAGCAAAGCGCGGGCAGGGGGCTACCTCAATCAGCCCCAGCATTTT,CASSKARAGGYLNQPQHF
TRBV6-5,TRBD1,.,TRBJ2-1,TGTGCCAGCAGTTCCCCAGGGGGCCACGACTTCTTC,CASSSPGGHDFF
TRBV7-9,.,few,TRBJ2-1,TGTGCCAGCAGCCCCGGGACCAGGTACAATGAGCAGTTCTTC,CASSPGTRYNEQFF
TRBV27,.,.,TRBJ1-4,TGTGCCAGCAGCCGTGGGGCGAATGAAAAACTGTTTTTT,CASSRGANEKLFF
TRBV27,TRBD2,.,TRBJ2-1,TGTGCCAGCAGTCTACGGACTAGGTTTCTCTACAATGAGCAGTTCTTC,CASSLRTRFLYNEQFF
TRBV9,TRBD1,.,TRBJ2-2,TGTGCCAGCAGCGTACACTCCCAGGGGGCGGACACCGGGGAGCTGTTTTTT,CASSVHSQGADTGELFF
TRBV7-9,.,.,TRBJ2-1,TGTGCCAGCAGCTTCTTGCGGGGCCAGGGGGATAGCTCCTACAATGAGCAGTTCTTC,CASSFLRGQGDSSYNEQFF
TRBV28,.,.,TRBJ2-7,TGTGCCAGCAGTTTTGCCACAACCTACGAGCAGTACTTC,CASSFATTYEQYF
TRBV5-1,TRBD2,.,TRBJ2-3,TGCGCCAGCAGCTTGCAGGTTGGGGCTAGCGGGAGAGGTGGGGCAGATACGCAGTATTTT,CASSLQVGASGRGGADTQYF
TRBV5-4,.,.,TRBJ2-6,TGTGCCAGCAGCCAGGGGACGAGCAGGGGAAGGACCAACGTCCTGACTTTC,CASSQGTSRGRTNVLTF
TRBV2,.,.,TRBJ1-1,TGTGCCAGCAGTGCGGGCAGGGCCACTGAAGCTTTCTTT,CASSAGRATEAFF
TRBV5-6,TRBD1,.,TRBJ2-7,TGTGCCAGCAGCCAAGGAGGGACAGGCTTCTCCTACGAGCAGTACTTC,CASSQGGTGFSYEQYF
TRBV7-2,TRBD2,.,TRBJ2-1,TGTGCCAGCAGCCCGGGGGGGTACTCCTACAATGAGCAGTTCTTC,CASSPGGYSYNEQFF
TRBV15,TRBD1,.,TRBJ1-4,TGTGCCACCAGCAGTACAGGGGGCGGGGGTGAAAAACTGTTTTTT,CATSSTGGGGEKLFF
TRBV10-3,TRBD2,.,TRBJ2-2,TGTGCCTCCAGGGAGGGGAACACCGGGGAGCTGTTTTTT,CASREGNTGELFF
TRBV11-2,.,.,TRBJ2-5,TGTGCCAGCAGCCAACTTCACGGGGGACAAGAGACCCAGTACTTC,CASSQLHGGQETQYF
TRBV10-3,.,once,TRBJ1-3,TGTGCCATCAAGGACAGTTTCTCTGGAAACACCATATATTTT,CAIKDSFSGNTIYF
TRBV13,TRBD2,once,TRBJ2-2,TGTGCCAGCAGCCCTAGCGGGGGGGCAATCGGGGAGCTGTTTTTT,CASSPSGGAIGELFF
TRBV5-5,.,.,TRBJ1-1,TGTGCCAGCAGCAAAAAGGGACTCATGAACACTGAAGCTTTCTTT,CASSKKGLMNTEAFF
TRBV2,TRBD1,.,TRBJ1-1,TGTGCCAGCATAGGGACAGTTGAAACTGAAGCTTTCTTT,CASIGTVETEAFF
TRBV7-3,.,.,TRBJ2-2,TGTGCCAGCAGCCCCTACGAAGAATCCGGGGAGCTGTTTTTT,CASSPYEESGELFF
TRBV19,.,.,TRBJ2-5,TGTGCCAGTATGGGACCGCCGGATGACGAGACCCAGTACTTC,CASMGPPDDETQYF
TRBV19,.,.,TRBJ2-1,.,CATSGRSNEQFF
TRBV5-6,.,.,TRBJ2-1,TGTGCCAGCAGCTTGCGGCATGAGCAGTTCTTC,CASSLRHEQFF
TRBV7-9,.,.,TRBJ1-3,TGTGCCAGCAGCTTAGTAGCGGACACCTCCTCTGGAAACACCATATATTTT,CASSLVADTSSGNTIYF
TRBV18,TRBD2,once,TRBJ2-4,TGTGCCAGCTCACCACCGGGACTAGCGAAAGCCAAAAACATTCAGTACTTC,CASSPPGLAKAKNIQYF
TRBV5-1,.,.,TRBJ2-3,TGCGCCAGCAGCTTGGGTGGAGATACGCAGTATTTT,CASSLGGDTQYF
TRBV2,.,.,TRBJ1-2,TGTGCCAGCAGGGAATGGCGTGGGGCATCGTATGGCTACACCTTC,CASREWRGASYGYTF
TRBV11-2,.,once,TRBJ1-3,TGTGCCAGCAGCCTTACCCGCTCTGGAAACACCATATATTTT,CASSLTRSGNTIYF
TRBV6-5,.,.,TRBJ1-6,TGTGCCAGCAGTTACAGGGTATATAATTCACCCCTCCACTTT,CASSYRVYNSPLHF
TRBV6-1,TRBD1,.,TRBJ2-2,TGTGCCAGCAGTGAAGGATGGTGGTATGGGACAGGTAACACCGGGGAGCTGTTTTTT,CASSEGWWYGTGNTGELFF
TRBV29-1,TRBD2,.,TRBJ2-5,TGCAGCGTTGAAAAGCGGGAGGGGGGGACCCAGTACTTC,CSVEKREGGTQYF
TRBV7-9,.,.,TRBJ2-7,TGTGCCAGCACCCTTCTAACAAGCTCCTACGAGCAGTACTTC,CASTLLTSSYEQYF
TRBV29-1,TRBD1,.,TRBJ2-1,TGCAGCGTTGTGTCAGGGGGAAAGTTAGATGAGCAGTTCTTC,CSVVSGGKLDEQFF
TRBV7-7,.,once,TRBJ2-2,TGTGCTAGCAGCTTAAGTCCAGGAGCGAACACCGGGGAGCTGTTTTTT,CASSLSPGANTGELFF
TRBV4-1,.,.,TRBJ2-3,TGCGCCAGCAGCCAAGACAGGGTGGGGGATACGCAGTATTTT,CASSQDRVGDTQYF
TRBV6-5,.,.,TRBJ2-4,TGTGCCAGCAGCGAGGGCCCGTCAGTTAACATTCAGTACTTC,CASSEGPSVNIQYF
TRBV18,.,.,TRBJ2-3,TGTGCCAGCTCACCTAGCACAGATACGCAGTATTTT,CASSPSTDTQYF
TRBV5-6,TRBD1,.,TRBJ2-3,TGTGCCAGCAGTCCCCGACAGGGGGGAACAGATACGCAGTATTTT,CASSPRQGGTDTQYF
TRBV10-1,TRBD1,.,TRBJ2-3,TGCGCCAGCAGTGAACAGGGGGCCGATACGCAGTATTTT,CASSEQGADTQYF
TRBV19,TRBD1,.,TRBJ1-2,TGTGCCAGTAGTATCGGACAGGGGAGGGATGGCTACACCTTC,CASSIGQGRDGYTF
TRBV7-2,.,.,TRBJ2-7,TGTGCCAGCAGCTCGGGGGTAGGTGGGTCTTACGAGCAGTACTTC,CASSSGVGGSYEQYF
TRBV19,.,.,TRBJ2-1,TGTGCCAGTAGTCGCGGAGGGCTACAGTACAGTGAGCAGTTCTTC,CASSRGGLQYSEQFF
TRBV4-2,TRBD2,.,TRBJ2-7,TGTGCCAGCAGCCAAGTTAATGATCCGGGAGGCTACGAGCAGTACTTC,CASSQVNDPGGYEQYF
TRBV4-1,TRBD1,.,TRBJ1-4,TGCGCCAGCAGCCAACAATGGGGACAGGGGAATGAAAAACTGTTTTTT,CASSQQWGQGNEKLFF
TRBV10-3,TRBD1,.,TRBJ2-1,TGTGCCATCAGAGGGGACAGGGGCGATGAGCAGTTCTTC,CAIRGDRGDEQFF
TRBV5-1,.,.,TRBJ2-3,TGCGCCAGCAGCACGCTTCCAGGGGCGGGAACAGATACGCAGTATTTT,CASSTLPGAGTDTQYF
TRBV2,.,.,TRBJ2-7,TGTGCCAGCAGTGAAAAGGTATTGAGCGAGCAGTACTTC,CASSEKVLSEQYF